The sequence of this TCR beta chain was determined in a study of cytomegalovirus exposure and HLA in healthy donors. The wider study: There were under 130 million unique TCR beta sequences, drawn from approximately 190 million T cells, in an earlier analysis. The early release's HLA-typed donors yielded some 85 million unique TCRs.

V was shortened by 0 bases and J by 1 base, with 5 bases between the two germline ends. The CDR3 length is 15 residues. PCR used 60 Vbeta primers and 13 Jbeta primers. Method: immunoSEQ multiplex PCR; TCRdb's copy keeps in-frame clones and lacks some. This sample carries 90,000 to 150,000 clones, about three quarters of them seen once, and the ten largest clones take roughly 3.3%. The sample comprised PBMCs. V and J are TRBV5-7 and TRBJ1-6; D gene unclear. TRBV5-7 is an open reading frame, and its role is uncertain. The TCR was taken from a woman under 40 in good health and CMV-seropositive. In DNA, the CDR3 is TGTGCCAGCAGCTTGGGGGCATCCTATAATTCACCCCTCCACTTT. Its protein product is CASSLGASYNSPLHF.